Each of the 9 T cell receptor beta chains below was sequenced from the same sample in a study of blood T cells in healthy people across ages. A second PCR of about 6 to 12 cycles used a sample-barcoded 5' primer and a J-beta primer mix. MiXCR, run by TCRdb on the 5' RACE reads, gives a single entry per CDR3 protein. The table lists 450,000 to 650,000 distinct CDR3 sequences, around 24% of them singletons, with 7.5% to 9% in the top ten. This same sample was also taken into another study, of T cells of mothers and their children.

Source material: blood. The source is a boy aged 5-17 years in good health.

V usage is TRBV4-1 and J usage is TRBJ2-1; 9 bases are a match to TRBD2. This CDR3 is built from 14 residues. The germline V gene encodes CDR1 MGHRA and CDR2 YSYEKL. Trimming at V came to 2 bases and at J to 8 bases, leaving 4 bases not matched to a gene. The CDR3 spells CASSQLAGRDEQFF. DNA of the CDR3: TGCGCCAGCAGCCAACTAGCGGGAAGGGATGAGCAGTTCTTC.

This clonotype was seen only a few times. The V call is TRBV6-5, the J call TRBJ2-2; D is unresolved. CDR1 is MNHEY, CDR2 SVGAGI, per germline. This CDR3 has 14 amino acids. V shed 5 bases and J shed 4 bases, with 11 bases lying between them. The CDR3, as DNA: TGTGCCAGCAGTAGGACCAAGGGCACCGGGGAGCTGTTTTTT. It yields the protein CASSRTKGTGELFF.

The chain couples TRBV9 to TRBJ2-5; 9 nucleotides line up with TRBD2. The germline gives CDR1 SGDLS, CDR2 YYNGEE. The CDR3 runs 16 residues. Germline trimming cut 1 base from V and 0 bases from J; bases unmatched to any gene: 4. The CDR3 DNA reads as TGTGCCAGCAGCGTACTCGCGGGGGGGTACCAAGAGACCCAGTACTTC. Encoded protein: CASSVLAGGYQETQYF.

The chain recombines TRBV27 with TRBJ2-1, with D perhaps given as TRBD1 or TRBD2 (5 bases each). The germline V and J ends were trimmed by 3 bases and 7 bases, with 13 bases remaining between them. Germline values: CDR1 MNHEY, CDR2 SMNVEV (reference sequence). The CDR3 covers 14 residues. CDR3 bases: TGTGCCAGCAGTTTGGGGGTCGCTCAAAATGAGCAGTTCTTC. This sequence encodes CASSLGVAQNEQFF.

The table lists this clonotype with a few counts. The V and J genes are TRBV28 and TRBJ1-4; TRBD1 agrees at 8 bases. With V trimmed by 4 bases and J by 4 bases, 5 bases remained unmatched. The CDR3 has 15 residues. CDR1 MDHEN and CDR2 SYDVKM come from the germline V gene. The CDR3 nucleotides are TGTGCCAGCAGTTCGGCAGGGGGCGGTAATGAAAAACTGTTTTTT. This sequence encodes CASSSAGGGNEKLFF.

This clonotype was counted between two and nine times. The chain employs TRBV20-1 and TRBJ2-4; no definite D call. Germline CDR1 reads DFQATT; CDR2 reads SNEGSKA (reference sequence). V gave up 3 bases and J gave up 7 bases, with 16 bases separating them. The CDR3 spans 14 residues. Written as DNA, the CDR3 is TGCAGTGCTAGTCCCCCAGCCCGAATGAACATTCAGTACTTC. Translating it yields CSASPPARMNIQYF.

The rearrangement joins TRBV27 to TRBJ2-7; D not resolved. The DNA end favors TRBJ2-1, so the J call may be wrong. The V gene's germline CDR1 is MNHEY and CDR2 SMNVEV (reference sequence). This CDR3 comprises 13 residues. The CDR3, as DNA: TGTGCCAGCAGTTCAAACCTACAGCGTGAGCAGTTCTTC. This translates into CASSSNLQREQFF.

This clonotype was observed a handful of times. The V call is TRBV20-1, the J call TRBJ1-6; weak D call: TRBD1 (5 bases). The V gene lost 1 base and the J gene lost 4 bases, with 11 bases spanning the gap. CDR3 length: 15 amino acids. Germline lookup yields CDR1 DFQATT and CDR2 SNEGSKA (reference sequence). CDR3: CSARAAGQYNSPLHF. CDR3 nucleotide sequence: TGCAGTGCTAGAGCCGCGGGGCAGTATAATTCACCCCTCCACTTT.

The V gene is TRBV4-2, the J gene TRBJ2-7; 7 bases align to TRBD2. This CDR3 has 12 residues. V dropped 0 bases and J dropped 12; count of bases not matched to a gene: 5. CDR1 LGHNA and CDR2 YNFKEQ come from the germline V gene. CDR3 residues: CASSQDGGRLYF. CDR3 nucleotides: TGTGCCAGCAGCCAAGATGGCGGGAGACTGTACTTC.